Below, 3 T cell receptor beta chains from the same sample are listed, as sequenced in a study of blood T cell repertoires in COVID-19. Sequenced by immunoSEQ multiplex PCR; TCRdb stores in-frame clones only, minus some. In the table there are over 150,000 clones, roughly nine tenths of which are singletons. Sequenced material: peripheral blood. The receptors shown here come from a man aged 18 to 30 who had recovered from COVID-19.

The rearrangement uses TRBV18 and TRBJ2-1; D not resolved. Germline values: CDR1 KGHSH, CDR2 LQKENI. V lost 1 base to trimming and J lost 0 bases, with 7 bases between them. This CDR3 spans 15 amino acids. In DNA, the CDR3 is TGTGCCAGCTCACCACAGAAGAGCTCCTACAATGAGCAGTTCTTC. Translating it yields CASSPQKSSYNEQFF. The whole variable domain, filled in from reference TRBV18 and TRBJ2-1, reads NAGVMQNPRHLVRRRGQEARLRCSPMKGHSHVYWYRQLPEEGLKFMVYLQKENIIDESGMPKERFSAEFPKEGPSILRIQQVVRGDSAAYFCASSPQKSSYNEQFFGPGTRLTVL.

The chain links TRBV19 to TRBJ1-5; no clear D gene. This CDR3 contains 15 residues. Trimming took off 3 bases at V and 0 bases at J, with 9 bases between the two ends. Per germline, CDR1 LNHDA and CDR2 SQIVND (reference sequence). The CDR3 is CASSMSTFSNQPQHF. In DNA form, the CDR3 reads TGTGCCAGTAGTATGTCGACTTTTAGCAATCAGCCCCAGCATTTT.

The CDR3 DNA follows: TGTGCCAGCACTCCCGGAGGGCTAGGAGGGACTTATGGCTACACCTTC. The encoded protein is CASTPGGLGGTYGYTF. The chain links TRBV5-4 to TRBJ1-2; a possible D gene is TRBD1 (5 bases). CDR1 and CDR2 from the germline V gene are SGHNT and YYREEE (reference sequence). The CDR3 runs 16 residues. V shed 6 bases and J shed 5 bases, with 23 bases lying between them.